This T cell receptor beta chain was recorded in a study of regulatory T cells in long-lasting Graves disease. This clonotype was counted only a few times. The antigen is undetermined. Study-wide findings and caveats: Favored gene segments in persistent disease were TRBV28, TRBJ1-2 and TRBJ2-5.

Trimming at V came to 8 bases and at J to 0 bases, leaving 5 bases not matched to a gene. CDR1 and CDR2 from the germline V gene are KGHSH and LQKENI. The CDR3 spans 14 residues. Time point described: newly diagnosed GD, antithyroid drugs for less than 3 months. After RNA was extracted from PBMCs, the TCR library was made from it. Building of the TCR beta libraries involved iRepertoire HTBI primers and Arm-PCR of CDR3 regions. How the authors handled the data: Identification across samples found 62 TRBV and some 15 TRBJ segments. Via MiXCR, TCRdb re-called the multiplex PCR reads, giving one row per CDR3 protein. TCRdb, rather than the study authors, made the V and J calls. The sample carries about 620,000 distinct CDR3 sequences, around 17% recorded once. A further study also used this sample, focusing on T cells in Graves' hyperthyroidism and ophthalmopathy. From that paper: The HTBI primer set was used in a first-round RT-PCR of the TCR CDR3. The majority of expanded thyroid clonotypes above 0.001 also appeared in blood.

The chain employs TRBV18 and TRBJ2-7, with 9 bases identical to TRBD2. The starting material was peripheral blood mononuclear cells (PBMCs), obtained at new diagnosis, from a patient treated with antithyroid drugs. The receptor was isolated from a woman aged 25-40 years with Graves disease. The CDR3 is CASTLAGSSYEQYF. For the CDR3, the DNA is TGTGCCAGCACCCTAGCGGGGAGCTCCTACGAGCAGTACTTC.